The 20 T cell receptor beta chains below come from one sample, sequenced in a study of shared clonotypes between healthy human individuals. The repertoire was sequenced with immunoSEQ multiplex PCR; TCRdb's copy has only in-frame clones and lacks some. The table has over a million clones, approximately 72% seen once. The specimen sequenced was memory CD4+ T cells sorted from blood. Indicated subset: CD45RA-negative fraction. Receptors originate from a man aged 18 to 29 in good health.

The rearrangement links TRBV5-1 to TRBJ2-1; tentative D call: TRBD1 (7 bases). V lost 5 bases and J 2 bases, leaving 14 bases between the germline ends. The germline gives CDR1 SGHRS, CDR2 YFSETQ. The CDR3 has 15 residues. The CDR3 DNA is TGCGCCAGCAGAGAGTCAGGGGGGACCTACAATGAGCAGTTCTTC. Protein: CASRESGGTYNEQFF.

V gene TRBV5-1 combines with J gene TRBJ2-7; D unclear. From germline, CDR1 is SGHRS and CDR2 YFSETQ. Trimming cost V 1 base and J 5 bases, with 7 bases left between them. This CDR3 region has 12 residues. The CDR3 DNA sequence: TGCGCCAGCAGCTTGTTAGGAGACGAGCAGTACTTC. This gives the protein CASSLLGDEQYF.

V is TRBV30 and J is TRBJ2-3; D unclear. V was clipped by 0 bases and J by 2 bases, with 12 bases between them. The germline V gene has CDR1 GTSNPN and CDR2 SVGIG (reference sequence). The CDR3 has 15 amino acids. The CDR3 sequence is CAWSVAGAATDTQYF. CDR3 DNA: TGTGCCTGGAGTGTTGCTGGTGCAGCCACAGATACGCAGTATTTT.

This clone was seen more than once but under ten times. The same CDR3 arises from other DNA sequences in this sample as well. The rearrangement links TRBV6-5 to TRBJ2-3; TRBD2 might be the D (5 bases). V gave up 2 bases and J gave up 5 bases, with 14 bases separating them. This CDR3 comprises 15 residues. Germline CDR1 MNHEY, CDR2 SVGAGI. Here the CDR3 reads CASSYDSGRGDTQYF. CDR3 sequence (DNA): TGTGCCAGCAGTTACGACTCAGGACGGGGAGATACGCAGTATTTT.

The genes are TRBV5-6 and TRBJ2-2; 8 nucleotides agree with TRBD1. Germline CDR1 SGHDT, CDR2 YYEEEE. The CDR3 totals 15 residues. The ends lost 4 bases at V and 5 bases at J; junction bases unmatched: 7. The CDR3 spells CASSHDRGITGELFF. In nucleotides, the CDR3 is TGTGCCAGCAGCCACGACAGGGGAATTACCGGGGAGCTGTTTTTT.

The CDR3 nucleotides read TGTGCCAGCAGGACCCCGGGGCTAGCGGTCCGGGCCCAGTACTTC. This codes for CASRTPGLAVRAQYF. The chain combines TRBV6-1 with TRBJ2-5; TRBD2 aligns across 7 bases. The length of the CDR3 is 15 residues. Unmatched junction bases numbered 16, after V lost 6 bases and J lost 9 bases. The germline V gene has CDR1 MNHNS and CDR2 SASEGT.

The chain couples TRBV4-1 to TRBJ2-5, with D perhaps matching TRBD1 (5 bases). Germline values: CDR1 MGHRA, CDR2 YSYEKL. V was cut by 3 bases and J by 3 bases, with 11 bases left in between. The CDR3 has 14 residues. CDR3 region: CASSHPVTEETQYF. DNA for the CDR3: TGCGCCAGCAGCCATCCCGTGACAGAAGAGACCCAGTACTTC.

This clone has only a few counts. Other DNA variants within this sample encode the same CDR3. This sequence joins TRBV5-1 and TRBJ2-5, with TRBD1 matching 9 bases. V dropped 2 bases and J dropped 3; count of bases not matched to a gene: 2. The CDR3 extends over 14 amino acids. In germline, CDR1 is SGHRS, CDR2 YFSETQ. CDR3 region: CASSFGTGKETQYF. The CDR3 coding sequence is TGCGCCAGCAGCTTCGGGACAGGGAAAGAGACCCAGTACTTC.

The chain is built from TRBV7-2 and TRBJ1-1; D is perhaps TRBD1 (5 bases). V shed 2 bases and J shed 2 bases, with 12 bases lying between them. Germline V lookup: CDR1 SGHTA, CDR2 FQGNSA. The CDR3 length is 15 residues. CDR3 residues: CASSLSRQINTEAFF. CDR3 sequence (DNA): TGTGCCAGCAGCTTAAGCCGACAGATTAACACTGAAGCTTTCTTT.

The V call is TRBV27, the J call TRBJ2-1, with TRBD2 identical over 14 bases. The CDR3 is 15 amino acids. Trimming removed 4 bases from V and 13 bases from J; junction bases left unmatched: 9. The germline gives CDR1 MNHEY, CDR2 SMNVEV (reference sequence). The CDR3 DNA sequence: TGTGCCAGCAGTTCGCCCGGGACTAGCGGGGGATTTCAGTTCTTC. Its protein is CASSSPGTSGGFQFF.

The CDR3 loop is CASSLGSQSNQPQHF. The CDR3 bases are TGTGCCAGCAGTTTAGGTTCACAAAGCAATCAGCCCCAGCATTTT. This sequence joins TRBV27 and TRBJ1-5; D is unclear. CDR1 is MNHEY and CDR2 is SMNVEV in the germline V gene (reference sequence). This CDR3 has 15 residues. V lost 2 bases to trimming and J lost 1 base, with 9 bases between them.

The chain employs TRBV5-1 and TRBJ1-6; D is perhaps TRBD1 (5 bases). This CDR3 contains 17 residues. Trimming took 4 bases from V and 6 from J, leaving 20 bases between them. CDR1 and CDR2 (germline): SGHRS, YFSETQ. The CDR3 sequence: CASSPLPGDEGNSPLHF. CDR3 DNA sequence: TGCGCCAGCAGCCCATTGCCGGGGGATGAAGGTAATTCACCCCTCCACTTT.

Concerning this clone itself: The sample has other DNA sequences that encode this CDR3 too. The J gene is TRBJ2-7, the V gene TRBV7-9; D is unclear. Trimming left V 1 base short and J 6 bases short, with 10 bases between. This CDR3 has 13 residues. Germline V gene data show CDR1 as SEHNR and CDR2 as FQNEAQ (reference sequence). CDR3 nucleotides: TGTGCCAGCAGCTTAGGGACGTGGGGCGAGCAGTACTTC. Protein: CASSLGTWGEQYF.

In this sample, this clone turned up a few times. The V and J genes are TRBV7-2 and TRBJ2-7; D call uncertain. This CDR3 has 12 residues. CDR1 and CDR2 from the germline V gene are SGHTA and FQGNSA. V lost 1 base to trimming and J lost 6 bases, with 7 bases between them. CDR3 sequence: CASSLDQAEQYF. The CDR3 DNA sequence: TGTGCCAGCAGCTTAGATCAGGCCGAGCAGTACTTC.

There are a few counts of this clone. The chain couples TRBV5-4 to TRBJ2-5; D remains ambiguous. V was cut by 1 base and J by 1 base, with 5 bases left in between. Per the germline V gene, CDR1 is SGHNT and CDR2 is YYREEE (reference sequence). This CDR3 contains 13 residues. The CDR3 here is CASSLNSQETQYF. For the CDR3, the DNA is TGTGCCAGCAGCTTGAACAGCCAAGAGACCCAGTACTTC. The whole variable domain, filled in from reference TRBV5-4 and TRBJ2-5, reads ETGVTQSPTHLIKTRGQQVTLRCSSQSGHNTVSWYQQALGQGPQFIFQYYREEENGRGNFPPRFSGLQFPNYSSELNVNALELDDSALYLCASSLNSQETQYFGPGTRLLVL.

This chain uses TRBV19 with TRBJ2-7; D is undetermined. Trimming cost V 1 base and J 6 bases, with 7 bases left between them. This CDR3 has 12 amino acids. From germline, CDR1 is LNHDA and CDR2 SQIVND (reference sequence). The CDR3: CASSIVAGEQYF. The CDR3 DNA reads TGTGCCAGTAGTATAGTTGCAGGCGAGCAGTACTTC.

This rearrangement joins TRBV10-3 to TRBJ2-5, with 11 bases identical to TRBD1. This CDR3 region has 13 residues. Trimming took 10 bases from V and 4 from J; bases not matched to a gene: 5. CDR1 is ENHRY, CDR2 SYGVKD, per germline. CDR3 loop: CATGTGGGETQYF. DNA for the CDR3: TGTGCCACCGGGACAGGGGGGGGAGAGACCCAGTACTTC.

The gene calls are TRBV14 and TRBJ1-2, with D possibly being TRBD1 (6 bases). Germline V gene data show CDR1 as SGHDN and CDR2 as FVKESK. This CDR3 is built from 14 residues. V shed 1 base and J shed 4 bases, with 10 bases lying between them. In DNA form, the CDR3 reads TGTGCCAGCAGCCAAGCCCGGGGGCTCTATGGCTACACCTTC. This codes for CASSQARGLYGYTF. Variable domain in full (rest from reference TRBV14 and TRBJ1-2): EAGVTQFPSHSVIEKGQTVTLRCDPISGHDNLYWYRRVMGKEIKFLLHFVKESKQDESGMPNNRFLAERTGGTYSTLKVQPAELEDSGVYFCASSQARGLYGYTFGSGTRLTVV.

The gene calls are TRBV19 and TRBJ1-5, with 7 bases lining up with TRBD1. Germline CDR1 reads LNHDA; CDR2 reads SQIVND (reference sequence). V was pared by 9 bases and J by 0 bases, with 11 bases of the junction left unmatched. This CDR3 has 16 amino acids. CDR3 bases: TGTGCCAGCCGAGGGGGCTGGGGGTATAGCAATCAGCCCCAGCATTTT. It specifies CASRGGWGYSNQPQHF. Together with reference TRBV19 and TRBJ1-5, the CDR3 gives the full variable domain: DGGITQSPKYLFRKEGQNVTLSCEQNLNHDAMYWYRQDPGQGLRLIYYSQIVNDFQKGDIAEGYSVSREKKESFPLTVTSAQKNPTAFYLCASRGGWGYSNQPQHFGDGTRLSIL.

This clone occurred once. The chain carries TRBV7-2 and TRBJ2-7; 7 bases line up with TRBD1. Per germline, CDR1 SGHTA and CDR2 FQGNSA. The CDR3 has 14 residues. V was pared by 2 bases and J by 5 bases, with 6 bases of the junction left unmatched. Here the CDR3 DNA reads TGTGCCAGCAGCTTAATCTGGGACAGCCACGAGCAGTACTTC. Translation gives CASSLIWDSHEQYF.